This entry features one TCR beta chain sequence. Generated by immunoSEQ multiplex PCR, the TCRdb table keeps only in-frame clones and is missing some. Among fewer than 600,000 clones listed, just over 75% were seen once. Germline values: CDR1 SGDLS, CDR2 YYNGEE. The CDR3 is made up of 22 amino acids. V lost 2 bases and J lost 0; bases outside the gene matches: 21. Healthy HIV-negative adults with no recent acute infections or vaccinations were recruited as donors. Caucasian adults residing in Nashville, Tennessee made up all the donors. Unsorted samples used about 90 million PBMCs for genomic DNA. This sample was taken from a study of shared clonotypes between healthy human individuals.

The receptor's source is a woman aged 40-49 years in good health. Some clones in this sample may be carry-over from other donors' samples. The sequencing input was PBMCs. This chain connects TRBV9 to TRBJ1-3; 9 positions match TRBD1. The CDR3 sequence: CASSVGTGIPTREFNSGNTIYF. DNA for the CDR3: TGTGCCAGCAGCGTTGGGACAGGGATTCCGACACGGGAGTTTAACTCTGGAAACACCATATATTTT.